Listed below are T cell receptor beta chains from one sample, sequenced in a study of cytomegalovirus exposure and HLA in healthy donors. Here immunoSEQ multiplex PCR was the method, and the copy in TCRdb shows in-frame clones only, minus some. The sample shows about 150,000 clones, about 80% of them seen only once. The sequencing sample was made of PBMCs. These receptors came from a woman younger than 45 in good health and CMV-seronegative. Both conserved end residues are part of each CDR3. The D gene is left open where the match is weak. The listing skips clone size in some rows; elsewhere it reads once, few, many or a size class.

V gene	J gene	D gene	clone size	CDR3 DNA	CDR3 protein
TRBV11-3	TRBJ2-2	TRBD2	NA	TGTGCCAGCAGCTTGGGACTAGCGGGGGCTAACACCGGGGAGCTGTTTTTT	CASSLGLAGANTGELFF
TRBV29-1	TRBJ1-3	NA	NA	TGCAGCGTTGAAATAACTACTGGAAACACCATATATTTT	CSVEITTGNTIYF
TRBV25-1	TRBJ1-3	NA	once	TGTGCCAGCAGTGAACAGGGGTCTGGAAACACCATATATTTT	CASSEQGSGNTIYF
TRBV5-5	TRBJ2-7	NA	NA	TGTGCCAGCAGCCCTGCGACAGGTTTGGGCGAGCAGTACTTC	CASSPATGLGEQYF
TRBV21-1	TRBJ1-3	NA	NA	TGTGCCAGCAGCCCCCAAAGGAGGGGCTCTGGAAACACCATATATTTT	CASSPQRRGSGNTIYF
TRBV7-6	TRBJ2-1	NA	once	TGTGCCAGCAGCTTCATCAGCAATGAGCAGTTCTTC	CASSFISNEQFF
TRBV18	TRBJ1-2	NA	few	TGTGCCAGCTCACCAAATACAGTGTCTGGCTACACCTTC	CASSPNTVSGYTF
TRBV6-1	TRBJ1-5	NA	NA	TGTGCCAGCGTTAGCGGGACCCAAGGGTCGCGGCCCCAGCATTTT	CASVSGTQGSRPQHF
TRBV11-2	TRBJ1-1	NA	NA	TGTGCCAGCAGCCAACAGGGCCTGTACACTGAAGCTTTCTTT	CASSQQGLYTEAFF
TRBV7-6	TRBJ1-1	NA	NA	TGTGCCAGCAGCTTAAACGGAGTGAGTGACACTGAAGCTTTCTTT	CASSLNGVSDTEAFF
TRBV5-6	TRBJ1-6	NA	few	TGTGCCACCAGATCGACAGGTTCACCCCTCCACTTT	CATRSTGSPLHF
TRBV6-1	TRBJ2-7	NA	once	TGTGCCAGCAGTGAAGCGATCACGAGCCTTCCCTACGAGCAGTACTTC	CASSEAITSLPYEQYF
TRBV15	TRBJ1-2	NA	many	TGTGCCACCAGCAGCCCCGCGGGGCCCTCCGATGGCTACACCTTC	CATSSPAGPSDGYTF
TRBV6-1	TRBJ1-2	NA	few	TGTGCCAGCAGTGAAGCGAACAGTCTAAACTATGGCTACACCTTC	CASSEANSLNYGYTF
TRBV5-1	TRBJ2-2	NA	NA	TGCGCCAGCAGCAGTGGGGCAACCGGGGAGCTGTTTTTT	CASSSGATGELFF
TRBV11-1	TRBJ2-3	NA	NA	TGTGCCAGCAGCCTATGGACTTCGACCACAGATACGCAGTATTTT	CASSLWTSTTDTQYF
TRBV7-3	TRBJ2-2	NA	few	TGTGCCAGCAGCCAAATGGGGGGCACCGGGGAGCTGTTTTTT	CASSQMGGTGELFF
TRBV5-6	TRBJ2-5	NA	NA	TGTGCCAGCAGCCCAGGGGGGTTGGGACCCCAGTACTTC	CASSPGGLGPQYF
TRBV19	TRBJ2-2	TRBD1	NA	TGTGCCAGTAGTCCCAGGACAGGGGGGAACACCGGGGAGCTGTTTTTT	CASSPRTGGNTGELFF
TRBV5-4	TRBJ2-3	TRBD1	NA	TGTGCCAGCAGCTCCAGGACAGGGAACCGAGATACGCAGTATTTT	CASSSRTGNRDTQYF
TRBV7-9	TRBJ2-1	TRBD1	NA	TGTGCCAGCAGCAGCACCACTGGGACAGCGTACAATGAGCAGTTCTTC	CASSSTTGTAYNEQFF
TRBV5-1	TRBJ2-1	TRBD2	once	TGCGCCAGCAGCCCAAGACTAGCGGGGGGGCTACGGGACTACAATGAGCAGTTCTTC	CASSPRLAGGLRDYNEQFF
TRBV29-1	TRBJ1-3	TRBD1	few	TGCAGCGTTGAAAGGGACAGGGGAGGAAACACCATATATTTT	CSVERDRGGNTIYF
TRBV5-1	TRBJ2-7	NA	NA	TGCGCCAGCAGCTTGGTAGGAGGATCCTACGAGCAGTACTTC	CASSLVGGSYEQYF
TRBV6-5	TRBJ1-2	TRBD1	NA	TGTGCCAGCACCTCGGACAGGGGGCTTTGGGGCTACACCTTC	CASTSDRGLWGYTF
TRBV2	TRBJ1-6	NA	NA	TGTGCCAGCAGTGCCGGTTCCGAGGGTTCACCCCTCCACTTT	CASSAGSEGSPLHF
TRBV27	TRBJ2-3	NA	few	TGTGCCAGCACCCTACAGGGCCGGGACACAGATACGCAGTATTTT	CASTLQGRDTDTQYF
TRBV5-1	TRBJ2-5	NA	NA	TGCGCCAGCAGCTTGGAGGACGGGGTGACCCAGTACTTC	CASSLEDGVTQYF
TRBV9	TRBJ1-1	NA	NA	TGTGCCAGCAGCGTAGTTTCGAGTGGCACTGAAGCTTTCTTT	CASSVVSSGTEAFF
TRBV18	TRBJ2-2	NA	NA	TGTGCCAGCTCACCACAGGGACATTCAACCGGGGAGCTGTTTTTT	CASSPQGHSTGELFF
TRBV11-1	TRBJ1-3	TRBD1	once	TGTGCCAGCAGCTTCGGGACAGTCTCTGGAAACACCATATATTTT	CASSFGTVSGNTIYF
TRBV5-1	TRBJ2-2	NA	NA	TGCGCCAGCAGCCAGGAGGGCGGGGAGCTGTTTTTT	CASSQEGGELFF
TRBV2	TRBJ2-5	NA	NA	TGTGCCAGCAGTGAGGGGAATCGGGGTGGGGAGACCCAGTACTTC	CASSEGNRGGETQYF
TRBV7-9	TRBJ2-1	NA	NA	TGTGCCAGCAGCTTAGAAGCCGCGCCCTACAATGAGCAGTTCTTC	CASSLEAAPYNEQFF
TRBV15	TRBJ2-1	TRBD1	few	TGTGCCACCAGCGGAGAAACCGGGACAGGGGGGCTCAATGAGCAGTTCTTC	CATSGETGTGGLNEQFF
TRBV11-3	TRBJ1-1	NA	few	TGTGCCAGCAGCATCCGACAGAGTGAAGCTTTCTTT	CASSIRQSEAFF
TRBV11-2	TRBJ1-1	TRBD1	NA	TGTGCCAGCAGCTTACAGGGGGCTAAAACTGAAGCTTTCTTT	CASSLQGAKTEAFF
TRBV14	TRBJ2-1	TRBD2	NA	TGTGCCAGCAGCCTCGGGGGGGCCTTAGAGCAGTTCTTC	CASSLGGALEQFF
TRBV5-1	TRBJ2-3	NA	NA	TGCGCCAGCAGCTTGGTTGGCGGCCGCACAGATACGCAGTATTTT	CASSLVGGRTDTQYF
TRBV5-1	TRBJ2-3	TRBD2	NA	TGCGCCAGCAGCCCCGGGACTAGGACAGATACGCAGTATTTT	CASSPGTRTDTQYF
TRBV4-2	TRBJ1-3	NA	once	TGTGCCAGCAGCCAAGTAGACCGTGACGAGGACACCATATATTTT	CASSQVDRDEDTIYF
TRBV4-1	TRBJ2-1	TRBD2	NA	TGCGCCAGCAGCCCAAACCCTAGCGGGGGGGCCGCTTACAATGAGCAGTTCTTC	CASSPNPSGGAAYNEQFF
TRBV7-2	TRBJ1-5	TRBD1	NA	TGTGCCAGCAGCACAACCGGGACAGGGGTAGGTCAGCCCCAGCATTTT	CASSTTGTGVGQPQHF
TRBV18	TRBJ2-2	NA	NA	TGTGCCAGCTCCCGAGAGACCGGGGAGCTGTTTTTT	CASSRETGELFF
TRBV13	TRBJ1-1	TRBD1	NA	TGTGCCAGCAGCCCAATCTCCACAGGGGTGGGCACTGAAGCTTTCTTT	CASSPISTGVGTEAFF
TRBV9	TRBJ2-1	TRBD2	NA	TGTGCCAGCAGCGTAGTAACAGCGGGGGCTTCCTACAATGAGCAGTTCTTC	CASSVVTAGASYNEQFF
TRBV27	TRBJ1-5	TRBD1	NA	TGTGCCAGCAGTCCTCGGGGACAGCGCAGTGGTCAGCCCCAGCATTTT	CASSPRGQRSGQPQHF
TRBV28	TRBJ1-2	NA	NA	TGTGCCAGCAGCCTAGCGGGGGAAGGGGGTCAATATGGCTACACCTTC	CASSLAGEGGQYGYTF
TRBV5-1	TRBJ1-4	TRBD1	NA	TGCGCCAGCAGCTTGCCAAGGGACAGCCTTAATGAAAAACTGTTTTTT	CASSLPRDSLNEKLFF
TRBV29-1	TRBJ1-2	TRBD1	NA	TGCAGCGCCCGGACCACCGGGACAGGCGAAAGGTACTTC	CSARTTGTGERYF
TRBV6-4	TRBJ2-2	NA	many	TGTGCCAGCAGTGACGGACAGAACACCGGGGAGCTGTTTTTT	CASSDGQNTGELFF
TRBV5-1	TRBJ2-5	NA	NA	TGCGCCAGCAGCTTGGCCGCAGGCCTAGAGACCCAGTACTTC	CASSLAAGLETQYF
TRBV29-1	TRBJ2-6	NA	few	TGCAGCGTTGGAGTTGGGGGGATCTGGTTTGGGGCCAACGTCCTGACTTTC	CSVGVGGIWFGANVLTF
TRBV6-1	TRBJ1-6	TRBD1	NA	TGTGCCAGCGGGGAAACAGGGGAATCACCCCTCCACTTT	CASGETGESPLHF